The rows below give T cell receptor beta chains drawn from one sample of a study of blood T cells in healthy people across ages. TCRdb used MiXCR to reprocess the 5' RACE reads, holding one entry per CDR3 protein. Of almost 1 million distinct CDR3 sequences in the sample, 45% to 60% are singletons; the top ten hold around 21%. What was sequenced was blood. The receptors come from an older woman in good health. Each CDR3 is given with its conserved first and last residue. D genes are given only for firm matches. The size of a clone is reported for some rows only, either as once, few or many, or as a class for expanded clones.

clone_size j_call v_call d_call cdr3_aa cdr3_nt
once TRBJ1-2 TRBV28 TRBD1 CASSPVGTRTGGYGYTF TGTGCCAGCAGTCCGGTCGGAACACGGACAGGGGGCTATGGCTACACCTTC
. TRBJ2-3 TRBV28 TRBD2 CASSAPGLAGGPDTQYF TGTGCCAGCAGTGCCCCGGGACTAGCGGGAGGGCCAGATACGCAGTATTTT
. TRBJ2-2 TRBV29-1 TRBD1 CSVEGIGTADTGELFF TGCAGCGTTGAAGGAATAGGGACAGCTGACACCGGGGAGCTGTTTTTT
. TRBJ1-2 TRBV20-1 . CSACLRGTYGYTF TGCAGTGCGTGTCTCAGGGGAACCTATGGCTACACCTTC
. TRBJ2-5 TRBV2 TRBD2 CASSGEGTNFYQETQYF TGTGCCAGCAGTGGGGAGGGGACTAACTTTTACCAAGAGACCCAGTACTTC
. TRBJ1-2 TRBV9 . CASSKRTDYGYTF TGTGCCAGCAGCAAACGGACAGACTATGGCTACACCTTC
. TRBJ2-5 TRBV29-1 TRBD2 CSVAAGVEGTQYF TGCAGCGTTGCGGCGGGAGTTGAGGGGACCCAGTACTTC
. TRBJ2-7 TRBV6-5 TRBD2 CASSSRPSGSRNEQYF TGTGCCAGCAGCTCCAGACCAAGCGGGAGTAGGAACGAGCAGTACTTC
once TRBJ2-7 TRBV30 . CACRGSYEQYF TGTGCCTGCAGGGGTTCCTACGAGCAGTACTTC
. TRBJ2-5 TRBV9 . CASSVEQVPETQYF TGTGCCAGCAGCGTAGAGCAGGTTCCTGAGACCCAGTACTTC
few TRBJ1-1 TRBV6-6 . CASRGQINTEAFF TGTGCCAGCAGAGGACAGATTAACACTGAAGCTTTCTTT